The entry that follows covers one T cell receptor (beta chain) sequence. Original methodology: Reference gene primer amplification gave estimated nucleated cell counts. Clones were sequenced by immunoSEQ multiplex PCR, and TCRdb holds only the in-frame ones, with some missing. V and J calls and clone size come straight from that table; D and trimming were deduced from the DNA. Here the sample spans more than 150,000 clones, more than 85% being singletons. CDR3 length: 14 residues. These data belong to a study of blood T cell repertoires in COVID-19. Study summary: Spain, Italy and the United States supplied samples that represented acute and convalescent COVID-19. T cells, B-cell-depleted T cells, or PBMCs provided the cDNA or gDNA that served as material.

The clonotype was recovered from a man between 65 and 85 years old with active or convalescent COVID-19. The V and J genes are TRBV21-1 and TRBJ2-7; TRBD1, as called in the table, went unchecked against the DNA. TRBV21-1 is a recognized pseudogene. The specimen sequenced was peripheral blood. In nucleotides, the CDR3 is TGTGCCACCTGTCCCGGACAGCGATCCTACGAGCAGTACTTC. This gives the protein CATCPGQRSYEQYF.